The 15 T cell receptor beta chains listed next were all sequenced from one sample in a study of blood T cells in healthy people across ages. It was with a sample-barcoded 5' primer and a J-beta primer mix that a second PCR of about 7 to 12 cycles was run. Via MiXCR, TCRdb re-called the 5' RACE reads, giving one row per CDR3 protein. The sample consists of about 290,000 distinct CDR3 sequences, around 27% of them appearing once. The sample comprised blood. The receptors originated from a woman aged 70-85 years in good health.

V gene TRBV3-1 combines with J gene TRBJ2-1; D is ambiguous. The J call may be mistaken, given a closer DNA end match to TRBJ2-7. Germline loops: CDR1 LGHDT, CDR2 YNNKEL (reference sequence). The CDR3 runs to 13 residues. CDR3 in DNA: TGTGCCAGCAGCCAAGTCTACGGCTACGAGCAGTACTTC. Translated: CASSQVYGYEQYF.

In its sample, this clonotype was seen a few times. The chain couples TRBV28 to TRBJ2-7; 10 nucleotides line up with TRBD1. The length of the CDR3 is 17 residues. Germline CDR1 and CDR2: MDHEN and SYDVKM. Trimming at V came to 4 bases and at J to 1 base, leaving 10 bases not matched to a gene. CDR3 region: CASSSPRTGGWSYEQYF. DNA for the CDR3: TGTGCCAGCAGTTCCCCAAGGACAGGGGGGTGGTCCTACGAGCAGTACTTC.

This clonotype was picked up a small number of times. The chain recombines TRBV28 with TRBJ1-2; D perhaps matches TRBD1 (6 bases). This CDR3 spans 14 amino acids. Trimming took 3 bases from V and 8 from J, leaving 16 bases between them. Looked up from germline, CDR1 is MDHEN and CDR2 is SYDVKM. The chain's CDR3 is CASSFPSDRRGYTF. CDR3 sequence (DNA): TGTGCCAGCAGTTTTCCCTCCGACAGGAGGGGCTACACCTTC.

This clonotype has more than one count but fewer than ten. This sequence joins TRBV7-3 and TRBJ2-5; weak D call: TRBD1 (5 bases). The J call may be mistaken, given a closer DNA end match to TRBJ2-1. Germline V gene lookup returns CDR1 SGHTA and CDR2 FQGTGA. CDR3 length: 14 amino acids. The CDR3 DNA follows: TGTGCCAGCAGCCGCGATAGACAGCGCAATGAGCAGTTCTTC. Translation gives CASSRDRQRNEQFF.

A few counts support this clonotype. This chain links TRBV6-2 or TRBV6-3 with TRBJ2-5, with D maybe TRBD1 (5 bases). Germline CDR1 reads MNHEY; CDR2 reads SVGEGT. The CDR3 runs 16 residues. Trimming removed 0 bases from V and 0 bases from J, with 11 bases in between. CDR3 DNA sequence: TGTGCCAGCAGTTACTCGATGACAGAGCACCAAGAGACCCAGTACTTC. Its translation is CASSYSMTEHQETQYF.

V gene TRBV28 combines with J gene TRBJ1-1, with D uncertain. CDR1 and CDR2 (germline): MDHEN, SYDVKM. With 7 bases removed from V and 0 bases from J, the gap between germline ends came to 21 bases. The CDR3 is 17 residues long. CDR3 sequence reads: CASMDLLGNIMNTEAFF. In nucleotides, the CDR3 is TGTGCCAGCATGGACTTACTAGGAAATATTATGAACACTGAAGCTTTCTTT.

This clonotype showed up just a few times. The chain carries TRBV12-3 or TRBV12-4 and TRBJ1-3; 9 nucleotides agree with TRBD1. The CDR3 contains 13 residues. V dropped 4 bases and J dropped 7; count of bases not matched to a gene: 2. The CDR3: CASSWDRVNTIYF. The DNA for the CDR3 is TGTGCCAGCAGTTGGGACAGGGTTAACACCATATATTTT.

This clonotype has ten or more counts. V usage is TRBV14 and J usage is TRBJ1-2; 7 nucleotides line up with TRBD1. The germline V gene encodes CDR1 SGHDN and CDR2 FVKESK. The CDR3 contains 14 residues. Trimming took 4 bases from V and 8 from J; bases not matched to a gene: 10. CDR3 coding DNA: TGTGCCAGCAGCCCTGGACAGGTTCGGCGGGGCTACACCTTC. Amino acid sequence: CASSPGQVRRGYTF.

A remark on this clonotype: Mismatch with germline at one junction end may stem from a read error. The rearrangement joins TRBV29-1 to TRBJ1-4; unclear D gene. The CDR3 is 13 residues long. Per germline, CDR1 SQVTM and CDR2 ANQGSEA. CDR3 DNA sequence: TGCAGCGCTAGATCCGGACCTAATGAAAAACTGTCTTTT. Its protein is CSARSGPNEKLSF.

This CDR3 is CASSFGTGVYEQYF. CDR3 DNA sequence: TGCGCCAGCAGCTTCGGGACAGGGGTCTACGAGCAGTACTTC. The chain joins TRBV5-1 to TRBJ2-5; 10 bases fit TRBD1. The J call may be faulty, since TRBJ2-7 better matches the DNA end. Germline assignment: CDR1 SGHRS and CDR2 YFSETQ. The CDR3 runs to 14 residues.

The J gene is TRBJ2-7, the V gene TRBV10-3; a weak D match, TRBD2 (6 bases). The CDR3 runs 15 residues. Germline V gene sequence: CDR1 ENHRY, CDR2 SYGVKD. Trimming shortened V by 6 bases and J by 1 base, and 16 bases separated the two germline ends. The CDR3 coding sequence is TGTGCCATCAGCCCTCCTAGCGCCTCTTCCTACGAGCAGTACTTC. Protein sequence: CAISPPSASSYEQYF.

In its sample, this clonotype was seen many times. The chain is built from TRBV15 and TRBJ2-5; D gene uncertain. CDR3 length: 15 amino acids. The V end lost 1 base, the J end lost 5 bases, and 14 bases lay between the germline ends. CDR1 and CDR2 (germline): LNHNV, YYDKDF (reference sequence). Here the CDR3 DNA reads TGTGCCACCAGCAGAGCGAAGGAGTTCGAGGAGACCCAGTACTTC. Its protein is CATSRAKEFEETQYF.

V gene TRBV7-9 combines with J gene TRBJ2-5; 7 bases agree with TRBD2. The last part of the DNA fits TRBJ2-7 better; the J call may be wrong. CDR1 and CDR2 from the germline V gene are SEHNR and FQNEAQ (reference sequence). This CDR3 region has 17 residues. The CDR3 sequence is CASSLDELALSSYEQYF. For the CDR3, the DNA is TGTGCCAGCAGCTTAGACGAACTAGCGCTGAGCTCCTACGAGCAGTACTTC.

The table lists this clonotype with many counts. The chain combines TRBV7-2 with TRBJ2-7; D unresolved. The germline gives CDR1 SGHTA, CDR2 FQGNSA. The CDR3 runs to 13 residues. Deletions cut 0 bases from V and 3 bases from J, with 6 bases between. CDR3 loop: CASSLARHYEQYF. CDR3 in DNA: TGTGCCAGCAGCTTAGCGAGGCACTACGAGCAGTACTTC.

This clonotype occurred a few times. CDR3 bases: TGTGCCAGCAGTTGGGGTCCCCGACAGGGGCAGGGAGAGACCCAGTACTTC. Translated: CASSWGPRQGQGETQYF. The chain has TRBV12-3 or TRBV12-4 and TRBJ2-5, with 8 bases identical to TRBD1. This CDR3 spans 17 amino acids. The V and J ends lost 4 bases and 4 bases, in that order; junction bases with no gene match: 14.